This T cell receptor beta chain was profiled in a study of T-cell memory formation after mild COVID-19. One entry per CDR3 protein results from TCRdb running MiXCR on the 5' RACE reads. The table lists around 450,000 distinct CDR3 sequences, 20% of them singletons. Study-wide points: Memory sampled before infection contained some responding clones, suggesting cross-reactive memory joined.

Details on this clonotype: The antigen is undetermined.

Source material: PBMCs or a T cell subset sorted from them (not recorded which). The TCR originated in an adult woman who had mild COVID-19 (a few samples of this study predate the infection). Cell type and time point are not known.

CDR3 coding DNA: TGTGCCAGCAGCCAAGCGGGACTAGCGGGAGCCTACGAGCAGTACTTC. Its protein is CASSQAGLAGAYEQYF. The gene calls are TRBV4-2 and TRBJ2-7, with 14 bases lining up with TRBD2. The CDR3 loop spans 16 amino acids. Germline CDR1 is LGHNA and CDR2 is YNFKEQ. Trimming took 1 base from V and 2 from J; bases not matched to a gene: 1.